A selection of T cell receptor beta chains follows, all from one sample in a study of neurological immune-mediated disorders. TCRdb recomputed calls from the 5' RACE reads with MiXCR, one row per CDR3 protein. The table lists 25,000 to 35,000 distinct CDR3 sequences, about 16% of them singletons. Sequenced input: PBMCs. The receptors derive from a man aged 65 to 85 in good health. CDR3s include the opening cysteine and the closing phenylalanine or tryptophan. Each record gives: CDR3 protein, CDR3 DNA, J gene, V gene, D gene, clone size. The D gene is left open where the match is weak. Not every row has a clone size; where given, it reads once, few, many or a size class.

CDR3 protein: CASSPRGSSYNEQFF; CDR3 DNA: TGTGCCAGCAGCCCTCGGGGGAGCTCCTACAATGAGCAGTTCTTC; J gene: TRBJ2-1; V gene: TRBV7-3; D gene: -; clone size: many
CDR3 protein: CASSRRLLVNEQFF; CDR3 DNA: TGTGCCAGCAGCCGCCGACTACTAGTTAATGAGCAGTTCTTC; J gene: TRBJ2-1; V gene: TRBV7-9; D gene: -; clone size: many
CDR3 protein: CASRRDRGTEAFF; CDR3 DNA: TGTGCCAGCAGGCGGGACAGGGGCACTGAAGCTTTCTTT; J gene: TRBJ1-1; V gene: TRBV7-3; D gene: TRBD1; clone size: many
CDR3 protein: CASSTRDPAGGELFF; CDR3 DNA: TGCGCCAGCAGCACCCGGGACCCTGCTGGCGGGGAGCTGTTTTTT; J gene: TRBJ2-2; V gene: TRBV5-1; D gene: -; clone size: many
CDR3 protein: CASRLRGDAGGQYF; CDR3 DNA: TGTGCCAGCAGGTTAAGGGGGGACGCCGGCGGGCAGTACTTC; J gene: TRBJ2-7; V gene: TRBV7-2; D gene: -; clone size: many
CDR3 protein: CASSEGAGPQAEQYF; CDR3 DNA: TGTGCCAGCAGTGAGGGGGCAGGACCTCAGGCCGAGCAGTACTTC; J gene: TRBJ2-7; V gene: TRBV25-1; D gene: -; clone size: many
CDR3 protein: CSAIGTPNTEAFF; CDR3 DNA: TGCAGTGCTATCGGGACACCTAACACTGAAGCTTTCTTT; J gene: TRBJ1-1; V gene: TRBV20-1; D gene: -; clone size: many
CDR3 protein: CASSVGGAPYEQYF; CDR3 DNA: TGTGCCAGCAGCGTAGGTGGGGCGCCTTACGAGCAGTACTTC; J gene: TRBJ2-7; V gene: TRBV9; D gene: -; clone size: many
CDR3 protein: CASSGQGGLGTEAFF; CDR3 DNA: TGTGCCAGCAGCGGACAGGGAGGCTTGGGCACTGAAGCTTTCTTT; J gene: TRBJ1-1; V gene: TRBV9; D gene: TRBD1; clone size: many
CDR3 protein: CASSLSRFGNDQFF; CDR3 DNA: TGTGCCAGCAGCTTAAGTAGGTTCGGCAATGACCAGTTCTTC; J gene: TRBJ2-1; V gene: TRBV7-3; D gene: -; clone size: -
CDR3 protein: CSAITTGFGYGYTF; CDR3 DNA: TGCAGTGCGATAACGACAGGGTTCGGCTATGGCTACACCTTC; J gene: TRBJ1-2; V gene: TRBV20-1; D gene: TRBD1; clone size: many
CDR3 protein: CASSQDLFPSGRGTDTQYF; CDR3 DNA: TGCGCCAGCAGCCAAGATCTTTTCCCTAGCGGGAGGGGCACAGATACGCAGTATTTT; J gene: TRBJ2-3; V gene: TRBV4-3; D gene: TRBD2; clone size: many
CDR3 protein: CASSYFGTSGDNEQFF; CDR3 DNA: TGTGCCAGCAGTTACTTCGGGACTAGCGGGGACAATGAGCAGTTCTTC; J gene: TRBJ2-1; V gene: TRBV6-5; D gene: TRBD2; clone size: many
CDR3 protein: CASSFRDRAGEQYF; CDR3 DNA: TGCGCCAGCAGCTTCCGGGACAGGGCCGGGGAGCAGTACTTC; J gene: TRBJ2-7; V gene: TRBV5-1; D gene: TRBD1; clone size: few
CDR3 protein: CASSRGPRGGDGYTF; CDR3 DNA: TGTGCCAGCAGCCGAGGGCCTCGTGGGGGGGATGGCTACACCTTC; J gene: TRBJ1-2; V gene: TRBV7-2; D gene: -; clone size: many
CDR3 protein: CSAAPGQYTEAFF; CDR3 DNA: TGCAGTGCCGCTCCGGGACAGTACACTGAAGCTTTCTTT; J gene: TRBJ1-1; V gene: TRBV20-1; D gene: TRBD1; clone size: many
CDR3 protein: CASSRTGTSTDTQYF; CDR3 DNA: TGTGCCAGCAGCCGGACCGGGACTAGCACAGATACGCAGTATTTT; J gene: TRBJ2-3; V gene: TRBV7-3; D gene: -; clone size: many
CDR3 protein: CASSQTNPRLAGRGQFF; CDR3 DNA: TGTGCCAGCAGCCAAACTAACCCGAGACTAGCGGGGAGGGGGCAGTTCTTC; J gene: TRBJ2-1; V gene: TRBV6-2/TRBV6-3; D gene: TRBD2; clone size: few
CDR3 protein: CSGLQRGSTDTQYF; CDR3 DNA: TGCAGTGGTCTGCAGCGGGGGAGCACAGATACGCAGTATTTT; J gene: TRBJ2-3; V gene: TRBV20-1; D gene: TRBD2; clone size: many
CDR3 protein: CASSHGTMGDQPQHF; CDR3 DNA: TGCGCCAGCAGCCATGGGACTATGGGGGATCAGCCCCAGCATTTT; J gene: TRBJ1-5; V gene: TRBV4-3; D gene: -; clone size: many
CDR3 protein: CASSPQGAGGYTF; CDR3 DNA: TGTGCCAGCAGCCCCCAAGGGGCGGGTGGCTACACCTTC; J gene: TRBJ1-2; V gene: TRBV7-2; D gene: -; clone size: many
CDR3 protein: CASTAGHGDEQYF; CDR3 DNA: TGCGCCAGCACGGCGGGTCATGGGGACGAGCAGTACTTC; J gene: TRBJ2-7; V gene: TRBV10-1; D gene: -; clone size: few
CDR3 protein: CASRFGVEQFF; CDR3 DNA: TGTGCCAGTAGGTTTGGGGTTGAGCAGTTCTTC; J gene: TRBJ2-1; V gene: TRBV19; D gene: -; clone size: many
CDR3 protein: CSAVKTGSDGYTF; CDR3 DNA: TGCAGCGCCGTCAAGACAGGGAGTGATGGCTACACCTTC; J gene: TRBJ1-2; V gene: TRBV29-1; D gene: TRBD1; clone size: many
CDR3 protein: CASSLEGSGKVSYNEQFF; CDR3 DNA: TGCGCCAGCAGCTTGGAAGGCTCGGGAAAAGTCTCCTACAATGAGCAGTTCTTC; J gene: TRBJ2-1; V gene: TRBV5-1; D gene: -; clone size: many
CDR3 protein: CASRPDRGRNSPLHF; CDR3 DNA: TGTGCCAGCAGACCGGACAGGGGGCGGAATTCACCCCTCCACTTT; J gene: TRBJ1-6; V gene: TRBV28; D gene: TRBD1; clone size: -
CDR3 protein: CASSSQGVSTDTQYF; CDR3 DNA: TGCGCCAGCAGCTCACAGGGGGTTAGCACAGATACGCAGTATTTT; J gene: TRBJ2-3; V gene: TRBV5-1; D gene: TRBD1; clone size: many
CDR3 protein: CASSLRPSDGSETQYF; CDR3 DNA: TGCGCCAGCAGCCTCCGTCCATCTGATGGGTCGGAGACCCAGTACTTC; J gene: TRBJ2-5; V gene: TRBV5-1; D gene: -; clone size: -
CDR3 protein: CASSVGTNAEAFF; CDR3 DNA: TGCGCCAGCAGCGTGGGTACTAACGCTGAAGCTTTCTTT; J gene: TRBJ1-1; V gene: TRBV5-1; D gene: -; clone size: many
CDR3 protein: CASRPQGRTATQYF; CDR3 DNA: TGTGCCAGCAGACCACAGGGACGTACGGCGACCCAGTACTTC; J gene: TRBJ2-5; V gene: TRBV28; D gene: -; clone size: -
CDR3 protein: CASSLEIGSQYF; CDR3 DNA: TGTGCCAGCAGCTTGGAAATAGGTAGTCAGTACTTC; J gene: TRBJ2-7; V gene: TRBV5-6; D gene: -; clone size: -
CDR3 protein: CASSPYDDLEQYF; CDR3 DNA: TGTGCCAGCAGCCCCTATGATGACTTGGAGCAGTACTTC; J gene: TRBJ2-7; V gene: TRBV7-2; D gene: -; clone size: many
CDR3 protein: CSARDGEYEQYF; CDR3 DNA: TGCAGTGCTAGAGATGGCGAATACGAGCAGTACTTC; J gene: TRBJ2-7; V gene: TRBV20-1; D gene: -; clone size: many
CDR3 protein: CASSSGQGAGELFF; CDR3 DNA: TGTGCCAGCAGCTCTGGACAGGGGGCCGGGGAGCTGTTTTTT; J gene: TRBJ2-2; V gene: TRBV5-5; D gene: TRBD1; clone size: many
CDR3 protein: CATLGQGYGYTF; CDR3 DNA: TGTGCCACCCTGGGACAGGGCTATGGCTACACCTTC; J gene: TRBJ1-2; V gene: TRBV27; D gene: TRBD1; clone size: many
CDR3 protein: CASIRGAGANVLTF; CDR3 DNA: TGTGCCAGCATTCGAGGGGCTGGGGCCAACGTCCTGACTTTC; J gene: TRBJ2-6; V gene: TRBV28; D gene: -; clone size: many
CDR3 protein: CASRESWEGREGYTDTQYF; CDR3 DNA: TGTGCCAGCAGGGAATCTTGGGAGGGCAGGGAAGGGTACACAGATACGCAGTATTTT; J gene: TRBJ2-3; V gene: TRBV27; D gene: TRBD2; clone size: many